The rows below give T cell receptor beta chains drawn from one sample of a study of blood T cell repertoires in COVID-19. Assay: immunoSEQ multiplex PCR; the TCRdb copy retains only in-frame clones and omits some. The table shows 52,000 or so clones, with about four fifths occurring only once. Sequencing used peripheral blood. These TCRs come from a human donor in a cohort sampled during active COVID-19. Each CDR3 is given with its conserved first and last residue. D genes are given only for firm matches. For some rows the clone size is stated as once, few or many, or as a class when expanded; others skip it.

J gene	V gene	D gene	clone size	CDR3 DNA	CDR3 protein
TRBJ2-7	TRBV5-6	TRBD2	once	TGTGCCAGCAACCGCATCGGGACTAGAGGGTACGAGCAGTACTTC	CASNRIGTRGYEQYF
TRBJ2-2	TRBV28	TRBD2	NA	TGTGCCAGCAGTTCGGCATCGGGAGGGTTCACCGGGGAGCTGTTTTTT	CASSSASGGFTGELFF
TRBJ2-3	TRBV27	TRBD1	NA	TGTGCCAGCAGTTACAGGGGGATCACAGATACGCAGTATTTT	CASSYRGITDTQYF
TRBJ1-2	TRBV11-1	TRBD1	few	TGTGCCAGCAGCCGGGGACAGGGGAACTATGGCTACACCTTC	CASSRGQGNYGYTF
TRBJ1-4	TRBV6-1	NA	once	TGTGCCAGCAGTGACCCAGGGTACGACCCGCGAAAACTGTTTTTT	CASSDPGYDPRKLFF
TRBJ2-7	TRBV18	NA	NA	TGTGCCAGCTCGCCCTACAGGGAGACCTACGAGCAGTACTTC	CASSPYRETYEQYF
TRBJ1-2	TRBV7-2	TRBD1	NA	TGTGCCAGCAGCTTCAGGGGGGAAAACTATGGCTACACCTTC	CASSFRGENYGYTF
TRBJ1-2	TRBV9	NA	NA	TGTGCCAGCAGCGTGGGCAGGGAGGTGTCCTATGGCTACACCTTC	CASSVGREVSYGYTF
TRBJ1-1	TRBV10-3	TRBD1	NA	TGTGCCATACAGGGGTTTCAGGACACTGAAGCTTTCTTT	CAIQGFQDTEAFF
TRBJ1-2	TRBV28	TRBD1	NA	TGTGCCAGCAGTCGACGTAAACAGGGGGGCTATGGCTACACCTTC	CASSRRKQGGYGYTF
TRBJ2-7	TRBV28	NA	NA	TGTGCCAGCAGTCCCTCGAGTCCCTCCGCCTACGAGCAGTACTTC	CASSPSSPSAYEQYF
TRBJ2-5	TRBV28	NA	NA	TGTGCCAGCAGTGATCGGGACACCATTGTAGGGCAAGAGACCCAGTACTTC	CASSDRDTIVGQETQYF
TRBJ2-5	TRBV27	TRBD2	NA	TGTGCCAGCAGCGTTAGCGGGGGACTTCAAGAGACCCAGTACTTC	CASSVSGGLQETQYF
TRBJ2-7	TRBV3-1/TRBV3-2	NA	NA	TGTGCCAGCAGCCAAGATATCAGGGGGAGGTACGAGCAGTACTTC	CASSQDIRGRYEQYF
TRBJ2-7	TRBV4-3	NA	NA	TGCGCCAGCAGCCAGTACGCGGGTGCCACTATCTACGAGCAGTACTTC	CASSQYAGATIYEQYF
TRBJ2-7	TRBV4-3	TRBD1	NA	TGCGCCAGCAGCCAAGAAATCGGGACAGGCTCCTACGAGCAGTACTTC	CASSQEIGTGSYEQYF
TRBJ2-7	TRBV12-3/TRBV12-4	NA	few	TGTGCCAGCAGTCTAGGGTACGGGCAGTACTTC	CASSLGYGQYF
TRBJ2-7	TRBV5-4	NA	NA	TGTGCCAGCAGCTTAGGCAGCGAGTACGAGCAGTACTTC	CASSLGSEYEQYF
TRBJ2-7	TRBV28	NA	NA	TGTGCCAGCAGTTCTAGAGGGAGCTCCTACGAGCAGTACTTC	CASSSRGSSYEQYF
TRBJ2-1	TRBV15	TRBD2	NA	TGTGCCACCAGCAGAGAACTAGCGGTGAGCCTTTACAATGAGCAGTTCTTC	CATSRELAVSLYNEQFF
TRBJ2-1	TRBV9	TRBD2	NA	TGTGCCAGCAGCGCGGGAGGGCTTGGGAATGAGCAGTTCTTC	CASSAGGLGNEQFF
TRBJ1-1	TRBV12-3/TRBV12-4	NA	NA	TGTGCCAGCAGAACTAACACTGAAGCTTTCTTT	CASRTNTEAFF
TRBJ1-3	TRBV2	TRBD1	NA	TGTGCCAGCACCCGACAGGGGTCGACCTCTGGAAACACCATATATTTT	CASTRQGSTSGNTIYF
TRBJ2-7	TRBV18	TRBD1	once	TGTGCCAGCTCACCGTCACAGGGGGTCCCCTACGAGCAGTACTTC	CASSPSQGVPYEQYF
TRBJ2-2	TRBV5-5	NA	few	TGTGCCAGCAGCTTCTCATGGGCAGGTACTAACACCGGGGAGCTGTTTTTT	CASSFSWAGTNTGELFF
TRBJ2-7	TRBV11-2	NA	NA	TGTGCCAGCAGCCCTAGATACGAGCAGTACTTC	CASSPRYEQYF
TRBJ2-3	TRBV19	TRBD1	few	TGTGCCAGTAGGGGTCTAGACAGGGGGGTAGCAGATACGCAGTATTTT	CASRGLDRGVADTQYF
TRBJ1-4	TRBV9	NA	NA	TGTGCCAGCAGCGTAGAACAGGGATTCGAAAAACTGTTTTTT	CASSVEQGFEKLFF
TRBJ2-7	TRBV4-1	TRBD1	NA	TGCGCCAGCAGCCAGATAGGACAGGGGAATCACGAGCAGTACTTC	CASSQIGQGNHEQYF
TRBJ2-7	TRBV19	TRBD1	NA	TGTGCCAGTAGTATGCGTGGGGGGACAGGGATCTACGAGCAGTACTTC	CASSMRGGTGIYEQYF
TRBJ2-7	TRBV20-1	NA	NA	TGCAGTGCTAGTGAGTATTACGAGCAGTACTTC	CSASEYYEQYF
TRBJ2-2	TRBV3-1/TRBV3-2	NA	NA	TGTGCCAGCAGCCAAGCTCCAGTGGACACCGGGGAGCTGTTTTTT	CASSQAPVDTGELFF
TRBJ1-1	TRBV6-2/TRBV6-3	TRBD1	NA	TGTGCCAGCAGTTCCCGGACAGGGTATAGGACTGAAGCTTTCTTT	CASSSRTGYRTEAFF
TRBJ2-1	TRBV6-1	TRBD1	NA	TGTGCCAGCAGTGGGCGCCCGGGACAGCCTAGCTCCTACAATGAGCAGTTCTTC	CASSGRPGQPSSYNEQFF
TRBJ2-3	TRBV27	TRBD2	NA	TGTGCCAGCAGTCCAACGGGACTAGCATACGATACGCAGTATTTT	CASSPTGLAYDTQYF
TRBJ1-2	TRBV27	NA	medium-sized	TGTGCCAGCAGTCCTGATGGACAGTTCTATGGCTACACCTTC	CASSPDGQFYGYTF
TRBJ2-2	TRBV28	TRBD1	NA	TGTGCCAGCAGTCCGGGACAGGGCCGCGGGGCCGGGGAGCTGTTTTTT	CASSPGQGRGAGELFF
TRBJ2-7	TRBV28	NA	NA	TGTGCCAGCAGCTCAACAGGTTCTGGCTCCTACGAGCAGTACTTC	CASSSTGSGSYEQYF
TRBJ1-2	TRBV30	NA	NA	TGTGCCTGGAGCCCCCTGGGCGGGGGGAACTATGGCTACACCTTC	CAWSPLGGGNYGYTF
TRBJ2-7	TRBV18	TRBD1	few	TGTGCCAGCTCACCTATTGTACCGGGACAGGGCTCCTACGAGCAGTACTTC	CASSPIVPGQGSYEQYF
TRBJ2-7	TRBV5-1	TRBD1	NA	TGCGCCAGCAGCCCAAGACAGGGGCACTCCTACGAGCAGTACTTC	CASSPRQGHSYEQYF
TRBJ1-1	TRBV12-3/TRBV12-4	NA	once	TGTGCCAGCAACCCTGGGGGGAGGACTGAAGCTTTCTTT	CASNPGGRTEAFF
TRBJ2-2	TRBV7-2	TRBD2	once	TGTGCCAGCAACAGACTAGCGGGGGGCGGGGAGCTGTTTTTT	CASNRLAGGGELFF
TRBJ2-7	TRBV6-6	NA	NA	TGTGCCAGCAGTTACTCTGGGGGCACCTACGAGCAGTACTTC	CASSYSGGTYEQYF
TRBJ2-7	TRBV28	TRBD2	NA	TGTGCCAGCAGTTCCATGGCCAGCGGGAGCTACGAGCAGTACTTC	CASSSMASGSYEQYF
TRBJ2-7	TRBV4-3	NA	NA	TGCGCCAGCAGCCAAGATGTACTGACCTACGAGCAGTACTTC	CASSQDVLTYEQYF
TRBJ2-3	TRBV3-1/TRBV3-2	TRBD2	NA	TGTGCCAGCAGCAATACGGGGGGACTAGCAACAGATACGCAGTATTTT	CASSNTGGLATDTQYF
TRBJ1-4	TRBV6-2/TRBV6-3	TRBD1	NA	TGTGCCAGCAACCCGACAGGGGTGAAAGAAAAACTGTTTTTT	CASNPTGVKEKLFF
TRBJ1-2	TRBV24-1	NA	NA	TGTGCCACCAGTGATGGGGCCTTCCATGGCTACACCTTC	CATSDGAFHGYTF
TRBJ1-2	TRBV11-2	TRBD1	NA	TGTGCCAGCAGCCGGGGACAGGGGTGGGGCTACACCTTC	CASSRGQGWGYTF
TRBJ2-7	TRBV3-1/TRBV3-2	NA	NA	TGTGCCAGCAGCCAAGGGGGGGGGCTTTACGAGCAGTACTTC	CASSQGGGLYEQYF
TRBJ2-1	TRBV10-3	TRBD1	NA	TGTGCCATCCGGGACAGGGGGCGGAATGAGCAGTTCTTC	CAIRDRGRNEQFF
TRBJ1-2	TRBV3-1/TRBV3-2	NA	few	TGTGCCAGCAGCCAAGGACAGAATGGCTACACCTTC	CASSQGQNGYTF